One and the same sample provided the 12 T cell receptor beta chains below, sequenced in a study of molecular identifiers for immune sequencing clone quantification. TCRdb itself ran the PCR reads through MiXCR, one entry per CDR3 protein. The table has about 97,000 distinct CDR3 sequences, approximately 25% seen once; the top ten hold 0.94%. Sequencing was carried out using naive CD8+ T cells from blood, with Jurkat cell RNA spiked in. Specified subset: FACS-sorted CD8+CD4-CCR7+CD45RA+ naive T cells. All receptors come from a human donor in good health. Some libraries in this study had Jurkat cell RNA spiked in.

This clonotype has at least ten counts. The chain carries TRBV28 and TRBJ2-3; 9 nucleotides align to TRBD1. Germline trimming cut 6 bases from V and 2 bases from J; bases unmatched to any gene: 9. The CDR3 has 16 residues. Looked up from germline, CDR1 is MDHEN and CDR2 is SYDVKM. This CDR3 reads CASSPRTGAITDTQYF. DNA of the CDR3: TGTGCCAGCAGCCCGCGGACAGGGGCCATCACAGATACGCAGTATTTT.

There are many counts of this clonotype. The rearrangement links TRBV5-1 to TRBJ2-7; no definite D call. Germline V gene data show CDR1 as SGHRS and CDR2 as YFSETQ. Trimming took 0 bases from V and 2 from J, leaving 9 bases between them. CDR3 length: 14 residues. As DNA, the CDR3 is TGCGCCAGCAGCTTGGTTGGCGGCGCCTACGAGCAGTACTTC. The encoded protein is CASSLVGGAYEQYF.

Many counts were recorded for this clonotype. The rearrangement uses TRBV12-3 or TRBV12-4 and TRBJ2-5, with a tentative D call TRBD2 (5 bases). V was trimmed by 3 bases and J by 2 bases, leaving 13 bases between them. This CDR3 is built from 15 residues. This chain's CDR3 is CASSFWENRQETQYF. The CDR3 DNA follows: TGTGCCAGCAGTTTTTGGGAGAACCGGCAAGAGACCCAGTACTTC.

This clonotype was counted a few times. CDR3 sequence reads: CASSLIARYSYNEQFF. The CDR3 nucleotides read TGTGCCAGCAGCTTAATCGCGAGGTACTCCTACAATGAGCAGTTCTTC. This chain links TRBV5-6 with TRBJ2-1; D is undetermined. Germline CDR1 reads SGHDT; CDR2 reads YYEEEE. The V end lost 2 bases, the J end lost 0 bases, and 12 bases lay between the germline ends. The CDR3 consists of 16 residues. Full variable domain (rest looked up from reference TRBV5-6 and TRBJ2-1): DAGVTQSPTHLIKTRGQQVTLRCSPKSGHDTVSWYQQALGQGPQFIFQYYEEEERQRGNFPDRFSGHQFPNYSSELNVNALLLGDSALYLCASSLIARYSYNEQFFGPGTRLTVL.

Note on this clonotype: A single base separates this from a much larger clone, so it may be a read error. Given the absence of the conserved phenylalanine or tryptophan at the CDR3 end, a read error is likely. This chain links TRBV30 with TRBJ2-7; no definite D call. The V end lost 0 bases, the J end lost 6 bases, and 6 bases lay between the germline ends. Looked up from germline, CDR1 is GTSNPN and CDR2 is SVGIG (reference sequence). The CDR3 length is 11 residues. CDR3 nucleotides: TGTGCCTGGAGTGTATCAACCGAGCAGTACTTA. Its translation: CAWSVSTEQYL.

This clonotype was observed a few times. The chain carries TRBV6-5 and TRBJ2-7; D ambiguous. CDR1 is MNHEY, CDR2 SVGAGI, per germline. CDR3 length: 13 residues. Trimming left V 0 bases short and J 3 bases short, with 6 bases between. The CDR3 DNA follows: TGTGCCAGCAGTTACTCGATAGACTACGAGCAGTACTTC. Translated, it gives CASSYSIDYEQYF.

As concerns this clonotype: A read error may explain this, as a much larger clone is one base away. This chain links TRBV4-3 with TRBJ2-7, with D tentatively TRBD2 (5 bases). Germline V gene sequence: CDR1 LGHNA, CDR2 YSLEER. Between the trimmed V and J ends, which lost 4 bases and 3 bases, there was a span of 13 bases. This CDR3 region has 14 residues. This CDR3 reads CASSRELEVYEQYF. CDR3 nucleotide sequence: TGCGCCAGCAGCCGAGAACTAGAAGTCTACGAGCAGTACTTC.

This clonotype was seen many times. The V gene is TRBV4-1, the J gene TRBJ2-7; tentative D call: TRBD1 (5 bases). The CDR3 has 15 residues. The germline V and J ends were trimmed by 0 bases and 6 bases, with 15 bases remaining between them. Germline V gives CDR1 MGHRA, CDR2 YSYEKL. In DNA, the CDR3 is TGCGCCAGCAGCCAAGAGCTACAGGCTTTCGGCGAGCAGTACTTC. It yields the protein CASSQELQAFGEQYF.

The chain combines TRBV20-1 with TRBJ2-7; a possible D gene is TRBD1 (5 bases). CDR1 and CDR2 (germline): DFQATT, SNEGSKA (reference sequence). This CDR3 contains 13 residues. Trimming pared 2 bases from V and 1 base from J, leaving 9 bases between. CDR3 DNA sequence: TGCAGTGCTAGACCCAGGGCGTCCTACGAGCAGTACTTC. Amino acids: CSARPRASYEQYF.

The chain couples TRBV6-5 to TRBJ1-1; the D gene is possibly TRBD1 (5 bases). The CDR3 has 15 residues. Germline V gene lookup returns CDR1 MNHEY and CDR2 SVGAGI. Trimming stripped 1 base from V and 2 bases from J, with 11 bases between. The CDR3 here is CASSYFLGTNTEAFF. As DNA, the CDR3 is TGTGCCAGCAGTTACTTTCTGGGGACTAACACTGAAGCTTTCTTT.

The chain is built from TRBV27 and TRBJ1-1; D is ambiguous. CDR1 MNHEY and CDR2 SMNVEV come from the germline V gene (reference sequence). The V end was cut by 5 bases, the J end by 0 bases, with 13 bases between. This CDR3 has 15 residues. The CDR3 reads CASSRIEGMNTEAFF. The DNA of the CDR3 is TGTGCCAGCAGTAGGATAGAGGGTATGAACACTGAAGCTTTCTTT.

This clonotype was detected a few times. V is TRBV6-2 or TRBV6-3 and J is TRBJ2-1; 7 bases agree with TRBD2. With V trimmed by 8 bases and J by 5 bases, 6 bases remained unmatched. Germline V gene sequence: CDR1 MNHEY, CDR2 SVGEGT. This CDR3 spans 13 amino acids. CDR3 region: CASSLAAHNEQFF. CDR3 in DNA: TGTGCCAGCTCTCTAGCGGCACACAATGAGCAGTTCTTC.